One and the same sample provided the 22 T cell receptor beta chains below, sequenced in a study of T cells after yellow fever vaccination. TCRdb passed the 5' RACE reads through MiXCR, listing each CDR3 protein once. Here the sample spans some 120,000 distinct CDR3 sequences, nearly 15% being singletons. The sequencing used CD8+ T cells sorted from PBMCs, collected 5 days after the yellow fever booster vaccination. The receptors here all came from a man between 18 and 29 years old who received the YFV17D yellow fever vaccine.

This chain connects TRBV6-2 or TRBV6-3 to TRBJ2-2, with 10 bases that match TRBD1. Losses at the gene ends were 4 bases for V and 5 bases for J; bases not matched to a gene: 1. The length of the CDR3 is 14 residues. Germline-derived CDR1 and CDR2 are MNHEY and SVGEGT. This CDR3 reads CASSWTGGTGELFF. The CDR3 DNA is TGTGCCAGCAGTTGGACAGGGGGAACCGGGGAGCTGTTTTTT.

Ten or more counts support this clonotype. V usage is TRBV5-1 and J usage is TRBJ2-7, with D unresolved. Germline CDR1 is SGHRS and CDR2 is YFSETQ. V lost 2 bases and J 4 bases, leaving 10 bases between the germline ends. The CDR3 runs 13 residues. Here the CDR3 reads CASSFSLGYEQYV. The CDR3 nucleotides are TGCGCCAGCAGCTTCAGTCTGGGGTACGAGCAGTACGTC.

Only a few counts were recorded for this clonotype. The chain employs TRBV7-9 and TRBJ2-5; 8 nucleotides agree with TRBD1. Germline V lookup: CDR1 SEHNR, CDR2 FQNEAQ (reference sequence). The CDR3 extends over 14 amino acids. V was pared by 7 bases and J by 5 bases, with 9 bases of the junction left unmatched. The CDR3 sequence: CASKRTGSGETQYF. The CDR3 nucleotides are TGTGCCAGCAAAAGGACAGGGAGCGGTGAGACCCAGTACTTC. The full variable domain, in which reference TRBV7-9 and TRBJ2-5 provide the parts outside the CDR3, is DTGVSQNPRHKITKRGQNVTFRCDPISEHNRLYWYRQTLGQGPEFLTYFQNEAQLEKSRLLSDRFSAERPKGSFSTLEIQRTEQGDSAMYLCASKRTGSGETQYFGPGTRLLVL.

This clonotype occurred many times. The chain is built from TRBV6-6 and TRBJ2-7; D gene unclear. Trimming pared 6 bases from V and 5 bases from J, leaving 14 bases between. The CDR3 runs 13 residues. The germline CDR1 and CDR2 sequences are MNHNY and SVGAGI (reference sequence). The CDR3 coding sequence is TGTGCCAGCAGCCCACAGAGAAAGGACGAGCAGTACTTC. Its protein product is CASSPQRKDEQYF.

This clonotype showed up just a few times. The V and J genes are TRBV16 and TRBJ2-1; 10 nucleotides line up with TRBD2. J lost 8 bases, V lost 5 bases, and 12 bases had no gene match. From germline, CDR1 is KGHSY and CDR2 FQNENV. The CDR3 loop spans 16 amino acids. Here the CDR3 reads CASSWSGGALFHEQFF. CDR3 DNA: TGTGCCAGCAGCTGGAGCGGGGGGGCCCTATTTCATGAGCAGTTCTTC.

This clonotype was seen a few times. The V call is TRBV12-3 or TRBV12-4, the J call TRBJ2-4; D gene unclear. V lost 5 bases to trimming and J lost 0 bases, with 11 bases between them. The CDR3 consists of 15 residues. The DNA for the CDR3 is TGTGCCAGCAGTGACCCCCCGTTAGCCAAAAACATTCAGTACTTC. Protein: CASSDPPLAKNIQYF.

The chain employs TRBV4-1 and TRBJ2-7; weak D call: TRBD2 (5 bases). CDR3 length: 15 residues. Germline lookup yields CDR1 MGHRA and CDR2 YSYEKL. Trimming cost V 4 bases and J 0 bases, with 13 bases left between them. CDR3 DNA: TGCGCCAGCAGCCTCGGGGTTTCGGGCTCCTACGAGCAGTACGTC. This translates into CASSLGVSGSYEQYV.

This chain links TRBV4-3 with TRBJ1-5; TRBD1 aligns across 8 bases. Germline V gene lookup returns CDR1 LGHNA and CDR2 YSLEER. This CDR3 has 15 amino acids. V was clipped by 0 bases and J by 4 bases; unmatched bases: 2. The CDR3 sequence: CASSQDRGLNQPQHF. Here the CDR3 DNA reads TGCGCCAGCAGCCAAGACAGGGGGCTTAATCAGCCCCAGCATTTT.

The rearrangement links TRBV6-5 to TRBJ2-3; 10 bases align to TRBD2. The CDR3 sequence is 14 residues long. V lost 2 bases, J lost 5 bases, and 1 base stayed unmatched. CDR1 is MNHEY and CDR2 is SVGAGI in the germline V gene. The CDR3 coding sequence is TGTGCCAGCAGTTACGGGACTAGCGAAGATACGCAGTATTTT. Translation: CASSYGTSEDTQYF.

This clonotype was counted ten times or more. This chain joins TRBV20-1 and TRBJ2-1; TRBD2 is a possible D gene (5 bases). The germline CDR1 and CDR2 sequences are DFQATT and SNEGSKA (reference sequence). V was pared by 6 bases and J by 7 bases, with 16 bases between. This CDR3 has 13 amino acids. DNA for the CDR3: TGCAGTGCCCGCCGGCCCTCGGGAAATGAGCAGTTCTTC. It yields the protein CSARRPSGNEQFF.

A few counts support this clonotype. The chain recombines TRBV4-3 with TRBJ2-1; 11 bases are shared with TRBD2. Germline V lookup: CDR1 LGHNA, CDR2 YSLEER. V gave up 4 bases and J gave up 0 bases; unmatched junction bases: 5. This CDR3 is built from 17 residues. CDR3 bases: TGCGCCAGCAGCCCTGGACTAGCGGGCTCCTCCTACAATGAGCAGTTCTTC. The encoded protein is CASSPGLAGSSYNEQFF.

This clonotype was observed a few times. V usage is TRBV12-3 or TRBV12-4 and J usage is TRBJ2-5, with D perhaps matching TRBD2 (5 bases). The length of the CDR3 is 14 residues. Trimming took off 3 bases at V and 2 bases at J, with 10 bases between the two ends. DNA for the CDR3: TGTGCCAGCAGTTTTTCAGCGGAGCAAGAGACCCAGTACTTC. This gives the protein CASSFSAEQETQYF.

This clonotype was seen more than once but under ten times. The chain uses TRBV3-1 and TRBJ2-5; D is possibly TRBD1 (6 bases). Between the trimmed V and J ends, which lost 1 base and 2 bases, there was a span of 8 bases. The CDR3 consists of 14 residues. Germline loops: CDR1 LGHDT, CDR2 YNNKEL (reference sequence). The CDR3 reads CASSQAGAQETQYF. The CDR3, as DNA: TGTGCCAGCAGCCAAGCAGGGGCACAAGAGACCCAGTACTTC.

The chain uses TRBV12-3 or TRBV12-4 and TRBJ1-4, with D possibly matching TRBD1 (6 bases). V lost 6 bases, J lost 5 bases, and 13 bases lay in between. This CDR3 has 14 residues. CDR3 nucleotides: TGTGCCAGCAGCCCGGACAGCCCCAATGAAAAACTGTTTTTT. This encodes CASSPDSPNEKLFF.

The chain couples TRBV5-1 to TRBJ2-7; 7 bases are a match to TRBD1. The CDR3 runs to 14 residues. The V and J ends lost 4 bases and 4 bases, in that order; junction bases with no gene match: 8. Germline V gives CDR1 SGHRS, CDR2 YFSETQ. CDR3 DNA sequence: TGCGCCAGCAGCCCGCCGGGACAGAATTACGAGCAGTACTTC. Translated, it gives CASSPPGQNYEQYF.

V and J are TRBV9 and TRBJ1-2, with D unclear. CDR3 length: 12 residues. Germline V gene lookup returns CDR1 SGDLS and CDR2 YYNGEE. Trimming took off 7 bases at V and 5 bases at J, with 12 bases between the two ends. The CDR3 is CASATDRYGYTF. CDR3 coding DNA: TGTGCCAGCGCGACCGACCGTTATGGCTACACCTTC.

Only a few counts were recorded for this clonotype. This chain uses TRBV5-6 with TRBJ1-2, with a tentative D call TRBD1 (6 bases). The CDR3 has 14 residues. Trimming took 3 bases from V and 2 from J, leaving 11 bases between them. CDR1 SGHDT and CDR2 YYEEEE come from the germline V gene. The CDR3 DNA reads as TGTGCCAGCAGCTACCCCGGGACAAACTATGGCTACACCTTC. Translation gives CASSYPGTNYGYTF.

This clonotype has a count of ten or more. The chain carries TRBV12-3 or TRBV12-4 and TRBJ2-2, with D possibly called TRBD1 or TRBD2 (5 bases each). The ends were cut back, 5 bases at V and 6 bases at J, with 10 bases in the middle. This CDR3 has 13 amino acids. This CDR3 is CASSRRDPGELFF. The CDR3 nucleotides read TGTGCCAGCAGTCGCAGGGACCCCGGGGAGCTGTTTTTT.

The V call is TRBV4-3, the J call TRBJ2-2; unclear D gene. The CDR3 is 15 amino acids. V shed 0 bases and J shed 1 base, with 6 bases lying between them. Germline V lookup: CDR1 LGHNA, CDR2 YSLEER. As DNA, the CDR3 is TGCGCCAGCAGCCAAGACACGGGGAACACCGGGGAGCTGTTTTTT. This codes for CASSQDTGNTGELFF.

Only a few counts were recorded for this clonotype. The chain employs TRBV6-2 or TRBV6-3 and TRBJ2-7, with TRBD2 identical over 12 bases. The CDR3 is 16 residues long. Trimming removed 2 bases from V and 2 bases from J; junction bases left unmatched: 4. Germline CDR1 and CDR2: MNHEY and SVGEGT. The DNA for the CDR3 is TGTGCCAGCAGTTACCCGGCTAGCGGGGGGGCCTACGAGCAGTACTTC. Translating gives CASSYPASGGAYEQYF.

This clonotype was detected ten times or more. V and J are TRBV10-3 and TRBJ2-7; possible D gene TRBD1, 5 bases. CDR1 is ENHRY, CDR2 SYGVKD, per germline. Trimming left V 9 bases short and J 2 bases short, with 11 bases between. This CDR3 spans 12 amino acids. CDR3 residues: CAILDRAYEQYF. The CDR3, as DNA: TGTGCCATTCTAGACAGAGCCTACGAGCAGTACTTC.

The chain carries TRBV20-1 and TRBJ2-2, with D perhaps being TRBD1 or TRBD2 (6 bases each). The CDR3 is 15 residues long. Deletions cut 0 bases from V and 3 bases from J, with 11 bases between. From germline, CDR1 is DFQATT and CDR2 SNEGSKA (reference sequence). The DNA of the CDR3 is TGCAGTGCTAGAGAGAGGGGGAGGTACACCGGGGAGCTGTTTTTT. This gives the protein CSARERGRYTGELFF.